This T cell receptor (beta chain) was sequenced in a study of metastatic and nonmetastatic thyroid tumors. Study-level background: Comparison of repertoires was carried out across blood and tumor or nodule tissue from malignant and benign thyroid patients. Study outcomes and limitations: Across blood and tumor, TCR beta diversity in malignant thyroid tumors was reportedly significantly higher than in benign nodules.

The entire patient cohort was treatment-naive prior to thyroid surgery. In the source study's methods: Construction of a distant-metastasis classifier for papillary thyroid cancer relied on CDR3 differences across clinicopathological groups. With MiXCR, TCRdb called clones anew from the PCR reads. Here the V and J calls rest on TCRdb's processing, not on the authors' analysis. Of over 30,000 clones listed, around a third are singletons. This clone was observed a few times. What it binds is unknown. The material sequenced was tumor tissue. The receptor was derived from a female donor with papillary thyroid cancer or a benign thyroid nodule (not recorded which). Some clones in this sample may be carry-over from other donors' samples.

DNA of the CDR3: TGCAGTGCTAGAGAGCCCCTCCCACTTAATCCGGCGTTAGAGCAGTTCTTC. This encodes CSAREPLPLNPALEQFF. This chain links TRBV20-1 with TRBJ2-1; D not certain. Per the germline V gene, CDR1 is DFQATT and CDR2 is SNEGSKA (reference sequence). The CDR3 has 17 residues. V was trimmed by 0 bases and J by 10 bases, leaving 25 bases between them.